Listed below are T cell receptor beta chains from one sample, sequenced in a study of somatic mutations in cytotoxic T cells in rheumatoid arthritis. Data came from immunoSEQ multiplex PCR; TCRdb stores just in-frame clones and leaves some out. The data contain more than 20,000 clones, roughly 86% of them singletons. The material sequenced was CD8+ T cells sorted from blood. Every receptor here comes from a woman between 50 and 59 years old in good health. CDR3s include the opening cysteine and the closing phenylalanine or tryptophan. A D gene is named only where the DNA matches it firmly. Only some rows state a clone size, as once, few, many or a class for expanded clones.

15	.	TRBV6-5	.	TRBJ2-2	CASSSGTLNTGELFF	TGTGCCAGCTCCTCCGGGACTTTGAACACCGGGGAGCTGTTTTTT
14	.	TRBV27	.	TRBJ1-6	CASSLGQALLPLHF	TGTGCCAGCAGTTTAGGGCAGGCCCTCCTACCCCTCCACTTT
15	TRBD1	TRBV27	.	TRBJ1-1	CASSLDRGRGNEAFF	TGTGCCAGCAGTTTGGACAGGGGCCGCGGGAATGAAGCTTTCTTT
16	TRBD1	TRBV4-3	.	TRBJ2-2	CASQYEGTGGSGELFF	TGCGCCAGCCAATATGAAGGGACAGGGGGTTCCGGGGAGCTGTTTTTT
16	TRBD2	TRBV11-2	.	TRBJ2-5	CASSLGGTSVRETQYF	TGTGCCAGCAGCTTAGGTGGGACTAGCGTGAGAGAGACCCAGTACTTC
14	.	TRBV4-3	once	TRBJ2-7	CASSQVLEGYEQYF	TGCGCCAGCAGCCAAGTCTTAGAGGGCTACGAGCAGTACTTC
15	TRBD2	TRBV4-1	.	TRBJ2-1	CASSQVYGTRSEQFF	TGCGCCAGCAGCCAAGTATATGGGACTAGGAGTGAGCAGTTCTTC
19	TRBD2	TRBV28	.	TRBJ2-2	CATSSPPLAGGLNTGELFF	TGTGCCACCAGCAGCCCCCCCCTAGCGGGGGGATTGAACACCGGGGAGCTGTTTTTT
14	.	TRBV28	.	TRBJ2-2	CASSPPTMLRELFF	TGTGCCAGCAGTCCCCCGACTATGCTTCGGGAGCTGTTTTTT
12	.	TRBV5-1	.	TRBJ1-2	CASSTGRYGYTF	TGCGCCAGCAGCACGGGCAGATATGGCTACACCTTC
15	.	TRBV11-2	.	TRBJ1-2	CASSLNFGQQDGYTF	TGTGCCAGCAGCTTGAATTTCGGACAGCAGGATGGCTACACCTTC
16	TRBD2	TRBV19	.	TRBJ2-1	CASNGALSGGENEQFF	TGTGCCAGTAATGGGGCCTTGAGCGGGGGAGAAAATGAGCAGTTCTTC
15	.	TRBV18	.	TRBJ2-2	CASSPLYRGAGELFF	TGTGCCAGCTCTCCCCTTTACCGGGGCGCCGGGGAGCTGTTTTTT
17	TRBD2	TRBV28	.	TRBJ2-3	CASSKLAGGQDTDTQYF	TGTGCCAGCAGCAAACTAGCGGGGGGGCAAGACACAGATACGCAGTATTTT
13	.	TRBV9	.	TRBJ1-6	CASSDSDASPLHF	TGTGCCAGCAGCGACAGTGATGCTTCACCCCTCCACTTT
13	.	TRBV9	once	TRBJ2-3	CASSVGGTDTQYF	TGTGCCAGCAGCGTAGGAGGCACAGATACGCAGTATTTT
13	.	TRBV6-1	.	TRBJ1-4	CASSELGVEKLFF	TGTGCCAGCAGTGAATTAGGGGTTGAAAAACTGTTTTTT
13	.	TRBV29-1	.	TRBJ2-1	CSVDGLPGGEQFF	TGCAGCGTTGACGGACTACCCGGGGGTGAGCAGTTCTTC
12	.	TRBV5-4	.	TRBJ1-1	CASRDWNTEAFF	TGTGCCAGCAGGGATTGGAACACTGAAGCTTTCTTT
13	TRBD1	TRBV9	.	TRBJ2-1	CASSRDRGGEQFF	TGTGCCAGCAGCCGGGACAGGGGTGGAGAGCAGTTCTTC
14	.	TRBV5-6	.	TRBJ2-5	CASSLGQLQETQYF	TGTGCCAGCAGCTTGGGTCAGCTTCAAGAGACCCAGTACTTC
15	TRBD2	TRBV5-1	.	TRBJ2-3	CASSLGTSDTDTQYF	TGCGCCAGCAGCTTGGGAACTAGCGACACAGATACGCAGTATTTT
14	.	TRBV6-1	.	TRBJ2-7	CATLWETDSYEQYF	TGTGCCACCCTATGGGAGACAGACTCCTACGAGCAGTACTTC
16	.	TRBV7-6	.	TRBJ2-1	CASSPSVASSYNEQFF	TGTGCCAGCAGTCCTAGCGTGGCGAGCTCCTACAATGAGCAGTTCTTC
14	.	TRBV6-5	.	TRBJ1-4	CASSYAATNEKLFF	TGTGCCAGCAGTTATGCTGCAACTAATGAAAAACTGTTTTTT
14	.	TRBV5-6	.	TRBJ2-1	CASSLGLARHEQFF	TGTGCCAGCAGCTTGGGACTTGCTAGGCATGAGCAGTTCTTC
15	TRBD2	TRBV13	.	TRBJ2-1	CASSQGLAAYNEQFF	TGTGCCAGCAGCCAAGGACTAGCGGCGTACAATGAGCAGTTCTTC
18	.	TRBV27	once	TRBJ1-2	CASSLSRDIGRANYGYTF	TGTGCCAGCAGTTTATCCAGGGACATAGGTAGAGCTAACTATGGCTACACCTTC
17	TRBD1	TRBV7-2	.	TRBJ1-1	CASSLVRTGELNTEAFF	TGTGCCAGCAGCTTAGTGCGGACAGGGGAGTTGAACACTGAAGCTTTCTTT
13	.	TRBV14	few	TRBJ1-1	CASSPSSGAEAFF	TGTGCCAGCAGCCCCAGCTCAGGGGCTGAAGCTTTCTTT
16	.	TRBV7-9	.	TRBJ2-5	CASSPKGERTQETQYF	TGTGCCAGCAGCCCCAAGGGTGAGAGAACACAAGAGACCCAGTACTTC
16	.	TRBV19	.	TRBJ1-1	CASSTRRPDKNTEAFF	TGTGCCAGTAGTACCCGAAGGCCTGACAAGAACACTGAAGCTTTCTTT
17	TRBD1	TRBV9	.	TRBJ1-4	CASSVVGTGTTNEKLFF	TGTGCCAGCAGCGTAGTTGGGACAGGCACAACTAATGAAAAACTGTTTTTT
15	.	TRBV19	.	TRBJ2-3	CASSIWDGSTDTQYF	TGTGCCAGTAGTATTTGGGATGGGAGCACAGATACGCAGTATTTT